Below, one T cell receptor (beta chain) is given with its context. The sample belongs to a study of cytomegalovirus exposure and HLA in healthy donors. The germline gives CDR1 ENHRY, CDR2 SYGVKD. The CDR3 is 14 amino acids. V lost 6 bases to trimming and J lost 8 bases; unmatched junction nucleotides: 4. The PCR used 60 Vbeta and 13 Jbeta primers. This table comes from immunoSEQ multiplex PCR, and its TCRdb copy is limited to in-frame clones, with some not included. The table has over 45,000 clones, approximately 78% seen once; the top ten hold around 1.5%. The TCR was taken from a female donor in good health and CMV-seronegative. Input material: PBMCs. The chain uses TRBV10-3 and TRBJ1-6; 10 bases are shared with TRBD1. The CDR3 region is CAIRAGTGDSPLHF. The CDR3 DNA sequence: TGTGCCATCAGGGCCGGGACAGGGGATTCACCCCTCCACTTT.